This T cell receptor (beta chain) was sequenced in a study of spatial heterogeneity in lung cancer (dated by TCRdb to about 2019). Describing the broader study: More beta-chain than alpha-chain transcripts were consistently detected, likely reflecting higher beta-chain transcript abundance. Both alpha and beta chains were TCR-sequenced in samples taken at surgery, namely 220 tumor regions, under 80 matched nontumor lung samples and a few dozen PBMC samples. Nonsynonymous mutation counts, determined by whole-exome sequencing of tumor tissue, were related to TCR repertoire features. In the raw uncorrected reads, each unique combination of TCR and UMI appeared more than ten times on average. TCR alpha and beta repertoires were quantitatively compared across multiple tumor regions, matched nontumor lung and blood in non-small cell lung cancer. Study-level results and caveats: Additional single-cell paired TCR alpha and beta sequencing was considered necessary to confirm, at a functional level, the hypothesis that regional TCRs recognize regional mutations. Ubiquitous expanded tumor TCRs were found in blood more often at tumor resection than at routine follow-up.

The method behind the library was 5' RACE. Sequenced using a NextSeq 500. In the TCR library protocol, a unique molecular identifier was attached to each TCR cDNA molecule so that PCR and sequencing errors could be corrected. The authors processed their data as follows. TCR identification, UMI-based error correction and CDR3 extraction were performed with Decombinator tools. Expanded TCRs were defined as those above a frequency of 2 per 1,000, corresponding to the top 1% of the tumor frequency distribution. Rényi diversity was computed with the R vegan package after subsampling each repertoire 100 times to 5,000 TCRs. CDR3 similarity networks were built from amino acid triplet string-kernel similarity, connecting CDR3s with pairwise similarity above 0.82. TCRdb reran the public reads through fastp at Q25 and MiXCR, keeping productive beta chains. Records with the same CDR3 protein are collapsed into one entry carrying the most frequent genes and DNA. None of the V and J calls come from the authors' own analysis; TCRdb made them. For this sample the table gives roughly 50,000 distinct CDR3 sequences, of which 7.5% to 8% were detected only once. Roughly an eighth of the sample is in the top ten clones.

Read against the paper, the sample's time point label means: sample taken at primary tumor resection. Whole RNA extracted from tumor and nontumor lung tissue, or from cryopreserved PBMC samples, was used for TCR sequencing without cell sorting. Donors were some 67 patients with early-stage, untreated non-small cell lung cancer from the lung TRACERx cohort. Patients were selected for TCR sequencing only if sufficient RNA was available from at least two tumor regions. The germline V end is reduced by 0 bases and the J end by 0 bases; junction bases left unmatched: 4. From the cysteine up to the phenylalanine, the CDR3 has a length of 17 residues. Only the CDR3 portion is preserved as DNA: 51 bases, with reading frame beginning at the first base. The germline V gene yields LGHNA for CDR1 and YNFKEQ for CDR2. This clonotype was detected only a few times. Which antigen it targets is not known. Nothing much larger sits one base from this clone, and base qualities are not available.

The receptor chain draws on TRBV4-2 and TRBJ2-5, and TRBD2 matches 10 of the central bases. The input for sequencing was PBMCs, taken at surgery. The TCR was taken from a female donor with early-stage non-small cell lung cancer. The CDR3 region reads CASSQDGLADYQETQYF. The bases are TGTGCCAGCAGCCAAGATGGACTAGCGGATTACCAAGAGACCCAGTACTTC.